This record concerns one T cell receptor (beta chain) sequence. No antigen is known for it. Trimming cost V 5 bases and J 3 bases; bases outside gene matches: 8. This CDR3 is built from 16 residues. Germline V gene lookup returns CDR1 SGHTA and CDR2 FQGTGA. The data derive from a study of cytomegalovirus exposure and HLA in healthy donors. Study-level findings and limits: Accurate HLA-A and HLA-B prediction from TCR beta sequences was reported for most subjects. Certain sequence variants were highly shared and formed a cluster, and this cluster was likely a sequencing artifact. Later findings reportedly placed an Asian-associated ancestry cluster below the approximately 630-donor mean for N-insertions. TRBV6-2, TRBV6-3 and other indistinguishable V segments were excluded.

The PCR employed 60 Vbeta primers together with 13 Jbeta primers. The assay was immunoSEQ multiplex PCR, and TCRdb's table has in-frame clones only and misses some. The table has about 170,000 clones, around 83% seen once. The receptor comes from a man under 40 in good health and CMV-seropositive. The sequencing input was PBMCs. The V and J genes are TRBV7-3 and TRBJ2-7; TRBD2 matches at 12 bases. The CDR3 DNA sequence: TGTGCCAGCAGCCCCGACGGGACTAGCGGGCTCTACGAGCAGTACTTC. Its protein product is CASSPDGTSGLYEQYF.